Below, one T cell receptor beta chain is given with its context. As yet, its antigen is unknown. This sample is drawn from a study of a mutant IDH1 vaccine in newly diagnosed glioma. Overall study: The initiation of vaccination occurred 4-6 weeks after radiotherapy alone, or with temozolomide cycles. Patients got radiotherapy, temozolomide, or both beforehand, and most got both.

The time point was: week 23, last vaccination. Every vaccination contained 300 ug of the mutant IDH1 20-mer peptide and was paired with topical imiquimod. Profiling relied on immunoSEQ multiplex PCR, and the TCRdb table lists in-frame clones only, not all of them. The sample holds approximately 70,000 clones, 84% seen once. The germline V gene encodes CDR1 SGHRS and CDR2 YFSETQ. The CDR3 sequence is 16 residues long. V lost 0 bases to trimming and J lost 6 bases, with 13 bases between them. The rearrangement links TRBV5-1 to TRBJ1-6, with unresolved D. The TCR sequence derives from a man between 18 and 29 years old with glioma. The sample consisted of PBMCs, taken from a glioma patient whose treatment included an IDH1 peptide vaccine. The CDR3 region is CASSLASSLTNSPLHF. The CDR3 DNA is TGCGCCAGCAGCTTGGCGTCCTCCTTAACTAATTCACCCCTCCACTTT.